The clone carrying this T cell receptor beta chain appeared a few times. The source of the sample is a study of response to subunit inactivated influenza vaccine. TCRdb reprocessed the RT-PCR reads via MiXCR and lists one record per CDR3 protein. The sample consists of more than 550,000 distinct CDR3 sequences, approximately 11% of them appearing once. Germline CDR1 and CDR2: DFQATT and SNEGSKA (reference sequence). V was pared by 5 bases and J by 4 bases, with 21 bases between. This CDR3 is 15 amino acids long. This sample was shared with a second study, whose subject was T cells expressing NK-cell markers. That source adds: The authors made TCR beta cDNA libraries by 5'RACE template switching. This switching added a universal primer site and UMIs. Obtained from sorted CD3+CD56+NKG2C+, CD3+CD56+NKG2C- and CD3+CD56-NKG2C+ T cells were the TCR beta repertoires. Sequencing covered eight donors, seven HCMV-seropositive and one seronegative. Among a few donors, these clonotypes also ranked first in the CD3+CD56-NKG2C+ fraction.

This TCR was recovered from a man aged 45 to 65 who received an inactivated influenza vaccine. The material sequenced was PBMCs from blood, taken on the day of vaccination. The chain recombines TRBV20-1 with TRBJ2-7; D perhaps matches TRBD2 (6 bases). The CDR3 sequence: CSAGEWGEPFYEQYF. In DNA form, the CDR3 reads TGCAGTGCTGGGGAATGGGGGGAACCGTTTTACGAGCAGTACTTC.